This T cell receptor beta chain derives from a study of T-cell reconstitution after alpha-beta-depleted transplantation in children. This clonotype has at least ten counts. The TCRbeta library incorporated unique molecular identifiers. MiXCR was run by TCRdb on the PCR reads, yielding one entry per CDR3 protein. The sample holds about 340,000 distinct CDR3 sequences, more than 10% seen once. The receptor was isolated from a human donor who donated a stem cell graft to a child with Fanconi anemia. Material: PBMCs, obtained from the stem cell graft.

CDR3 residues: CSARAGQGSYTQYF. The CDR3 nucleotides read TGCAGTGCTAGGGCGGGACAGGGTTCTTATACGCAGTATTTT. This sequence joins TRBV20-1 and TRBJ2-3; 9 bases are a match to TRBD1. CDR1 is DFQATT, CDR2 SNEGSKA, per germline (reference sequence). V dropped 3 bases and J dropped 7; count of bases not matched to a gene: 8. This CDR3 region has 14 residues.